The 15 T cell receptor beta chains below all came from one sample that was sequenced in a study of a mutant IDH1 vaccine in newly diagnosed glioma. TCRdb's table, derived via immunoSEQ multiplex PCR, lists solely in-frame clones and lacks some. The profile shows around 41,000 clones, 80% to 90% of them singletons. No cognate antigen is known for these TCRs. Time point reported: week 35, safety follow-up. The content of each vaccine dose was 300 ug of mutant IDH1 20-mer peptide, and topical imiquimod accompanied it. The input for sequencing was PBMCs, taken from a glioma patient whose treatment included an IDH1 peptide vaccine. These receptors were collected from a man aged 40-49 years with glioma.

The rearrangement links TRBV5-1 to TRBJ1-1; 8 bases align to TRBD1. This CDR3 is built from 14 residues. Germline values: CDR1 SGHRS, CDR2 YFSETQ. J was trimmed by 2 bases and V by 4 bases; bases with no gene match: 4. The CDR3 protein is CASSDTGGNTEAFF. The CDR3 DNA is TGCGCCAGCAGCGATACAGGGGGAAACACTGAAGCTTTCTTT.

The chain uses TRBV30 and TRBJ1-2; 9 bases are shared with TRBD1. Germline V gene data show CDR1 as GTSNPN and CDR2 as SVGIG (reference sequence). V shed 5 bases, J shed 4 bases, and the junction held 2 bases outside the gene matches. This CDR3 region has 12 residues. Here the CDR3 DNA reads TGTGCCTGGGAGACAGGGGGCTATGGCTACACCTTC. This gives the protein CAWETGGYGYTF.

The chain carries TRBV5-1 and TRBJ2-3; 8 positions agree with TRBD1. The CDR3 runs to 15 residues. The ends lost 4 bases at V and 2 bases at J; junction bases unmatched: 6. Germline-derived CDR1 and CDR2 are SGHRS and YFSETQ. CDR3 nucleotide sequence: TGCGCCAGCAGCACCCGGACAGGGTCCACAGATACGCAGTATTTT. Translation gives CASSTRTGSTDTQYF.

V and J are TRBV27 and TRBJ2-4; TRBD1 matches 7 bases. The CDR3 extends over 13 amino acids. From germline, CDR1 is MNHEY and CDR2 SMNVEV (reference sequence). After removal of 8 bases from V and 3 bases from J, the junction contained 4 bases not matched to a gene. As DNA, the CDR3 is TGTGCCAGCTCCTGGGACAGCAAAAACATTCAGTACTTC. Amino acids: CASSWDSKNIQYF.

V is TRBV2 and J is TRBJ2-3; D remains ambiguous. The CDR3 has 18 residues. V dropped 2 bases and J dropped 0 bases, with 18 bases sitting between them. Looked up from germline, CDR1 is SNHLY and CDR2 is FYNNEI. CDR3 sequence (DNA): TGTGCCAGCAGTGAATCCCCTCCTTTTGCGCTGAGCACAGATACGCAGTATTTT. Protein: CASSESPPFALSTDTQYF.

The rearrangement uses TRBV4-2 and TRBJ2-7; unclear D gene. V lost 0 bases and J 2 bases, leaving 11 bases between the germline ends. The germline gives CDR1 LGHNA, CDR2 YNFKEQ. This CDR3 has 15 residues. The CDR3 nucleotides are TGTGCCAGCAGCCAAGAGGCAGGCGCAACCTACGAGCAGTACTTC. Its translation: CASSQEAGATYEQYF.

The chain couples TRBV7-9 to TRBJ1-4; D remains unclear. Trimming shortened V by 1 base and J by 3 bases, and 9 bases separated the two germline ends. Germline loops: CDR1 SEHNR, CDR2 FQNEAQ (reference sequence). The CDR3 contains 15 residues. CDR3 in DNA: TGTGCCAGCAGCTTAGGTCAGGTCCCTAATGAAAAACTGTTTTTT. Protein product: CASSLGQVPNEKLFF.

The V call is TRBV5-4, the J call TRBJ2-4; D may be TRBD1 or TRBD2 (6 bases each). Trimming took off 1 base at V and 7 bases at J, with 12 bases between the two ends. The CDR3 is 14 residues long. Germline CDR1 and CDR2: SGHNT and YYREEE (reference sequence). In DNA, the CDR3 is TGTGCCAGCAGCTTGTTAGGGGGGATGAACATTCAGTACTTC. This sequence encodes CASSLLGGMNIQYF.

CDR3 loop: CASRKPGQGDYGYTF. CDR3 coding DNA: TGTGCCAGCAGGAAACCGGGACAGGGGGACTATGGCTACACCTTC. The V and J genes are TRBV28 and TRBJ1-2; the match to TRBD1 covers 11 bases. Germline values: CDR1 MDHEN, CDR2 SYDVKM. V lost 6 bases to trimming and J lost 3 bases; unmatched junction nucleotides: 6. The CDR3 totals 15 residues.

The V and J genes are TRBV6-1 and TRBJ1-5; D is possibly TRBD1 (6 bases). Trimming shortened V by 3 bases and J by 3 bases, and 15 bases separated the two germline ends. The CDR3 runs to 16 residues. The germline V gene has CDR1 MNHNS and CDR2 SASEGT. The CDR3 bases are TGTGCCAGCAGTGACCGGGGGGCTGGAGTCAATCAGCCCCAGCATTTT. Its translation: CASSDRGAGVNQPQHF.

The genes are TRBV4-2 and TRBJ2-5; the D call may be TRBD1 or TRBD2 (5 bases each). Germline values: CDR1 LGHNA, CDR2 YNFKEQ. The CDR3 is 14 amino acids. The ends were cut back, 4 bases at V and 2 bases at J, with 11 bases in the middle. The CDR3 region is CASSLGTLQETQYF. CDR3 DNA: TGTGCCAGCAGCCTTGGGACGTTACAAGAGACCCAGTACTTC.

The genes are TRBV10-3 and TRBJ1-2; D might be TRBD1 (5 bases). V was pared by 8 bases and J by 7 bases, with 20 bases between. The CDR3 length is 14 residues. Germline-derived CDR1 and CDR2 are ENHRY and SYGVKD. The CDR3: CAILGGEEYGGYTF. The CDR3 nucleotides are TGTGCCATCCTTGGGGGGGAGGAATACGGTGGCTACACCTTC.

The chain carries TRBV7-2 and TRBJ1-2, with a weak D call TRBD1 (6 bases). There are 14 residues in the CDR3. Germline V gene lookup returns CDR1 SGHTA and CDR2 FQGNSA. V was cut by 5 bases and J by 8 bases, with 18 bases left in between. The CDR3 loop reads CASSPRGGGLGYTF. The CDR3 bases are TGTGCCAGCAGCCCGCGAGGGGGGGGCCTAGGCTACACCTTC.

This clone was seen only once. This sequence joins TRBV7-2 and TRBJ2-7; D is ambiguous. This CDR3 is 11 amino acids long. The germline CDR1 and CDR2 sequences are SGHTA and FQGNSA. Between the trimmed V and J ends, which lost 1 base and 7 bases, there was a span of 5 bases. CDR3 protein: CASSLGREQYF. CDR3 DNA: TGTGCCAGCAGCTTAGGCCGGGAGCAGTACTTC.

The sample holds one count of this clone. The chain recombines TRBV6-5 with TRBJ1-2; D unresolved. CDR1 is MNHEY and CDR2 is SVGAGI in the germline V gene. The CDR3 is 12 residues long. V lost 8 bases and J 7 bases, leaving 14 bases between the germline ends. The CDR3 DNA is TGTGCCAGCCGGAGATGGAATAGTGGCTACACCTTC. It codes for CASRRWNSGYTF.